This TCR beta chain was obtained from a study of T cell repertoires in cytomegalovirus infection. Trimming stripped 1 base from V and 8 bases from J, with 5 bases between. This CDR3 is built from 11 residues. Germline assignment: CDR1 DFQATT and CDR2 SNEGSKA (reference sequence). Concerning this clonotype: Its target is unknown.

TCRdb re-analysed the reads in MiXCR, keeping a single row per CDR3 protein. The table has around 900,000 distinct CDR3 sequences, roughly 30% seen once. The receptor was derived from a human donor in good health (CMV status not recorded). Some clones in this sample may be carry-over from other donors' samples. The specimen was cultured CD8+ T cells from PBMCs, collected from culture after CMV antigen stimulation. The genes are TRBV20-1 and TRBJ2-2; D is ambiguous. Here the CDR3 DNA reads TGCAGTGCTAGAGTCTTAGGGGAGCTGTTTTTT. This sequence encodes CSARVLGELFF.